Sequencing of this T cell receptor (beta chain) was carried out in a study of T cell responses to AZD1222 COVID-19 vaccine. To note about this clone: What it binds is not known.

This CDR3 contains 14 residues. The V segment lost 7 bases and the J segment 4 bases; nucleotides outside the gene matches: 11. Per the germline V gene, CDR1 is SQVTM and CDR2 is ANQGSEA. Some clones are missing from TCRdb's copy, which holds only in-frame ones; the method was immunoSEQ multiplex PCR. The table has about 84,000 clones, about 85% seen once. Study-level findings and limits: Donors were largely white British and mainly female; clonal diversity was possibly underestimated.

The sample consisted of peripheral blood, taken on day 0 of AZD1222 vaccination. This clonotype was obtained from an adult in good health. The chain links TRBV29-1 to TRBJ2-7; 9 bases fit TRBD2. DNA for the CDR3: TGCAGCGCCCTGGGCGGGAGGGCCAGGTACGAGCAGTACTTC. It specifies CSALGGRARYEQYF.